The rows below give T cell receptor beta chains drawn from one sample of a study of T cells in Graves' hyperthyroidism and ophthalmopathy. TCRdb reprocessed the multiplex PCR reads via MiXCR and lists one record per CDR3 protein. This table holds over 200,000 distinct CDR3 sequences, approximately 20% found once. Sequenced: blood. The receptors were gathered from a man in his forties or fifties with Graves' hyperthyroidism. CDR3s include the opening cysteine and the closing phenylalanine or tryptophan. D genes are given only for firm matches. The size field is filled for only some rows; it gives once, few, many or a size class.

d_gene,v_gene,abundance,j_gene,CDR3aa,CDR3nt
.,TRBV29-1,.,TRBJ2-1,CSVEKDSHEQFF,TGCAGCGTTGAAAAGGACAGCCATGAGCAGTTCTTC
TRBD1,TRBV20-1,few,TRBJ2-7,CSAPVGTGGLYEQYF,TGCAGTGCCCCCGTTGGGACAGGAGGACTCTACGAGCAGTACTTC
TRBD2,TRBV20-1,few,TRBJ2-4,CSARTSGNIQYF,TGCAGTGCAAGGACTAGTGGGAACATTCAGTACTTC
.,TRBV7-2,many,TRBJ2-4,CASSPPKGNIQYF,TGTGCCAGCAGCCCACCCAAGGGAAACATTCAGTACTTC
TRBD1,TRBV7-9,many,TRBJ2-1,CASRNRGSSYNEQFF,TGTGCCAGCAGAAACAGGGGGAGCTCCTACAATGAGCAGTTCTTC
.,TRBV5-1,many,TRBJ2-7,CASSPTVGVSYEQYF,TGCGCCAGCAGCCCCACGGTAGGGGTCTCCTACGAGCAGTACTTC
.,TRBV9,many,TRBJ2-5,CASSVAPTDGETQYF,TGTGCCAGCAGCGTAGCTCCGACGGATGGGGAGACCCAGTACTTC
.,TRBV6-2/TRBV6-3,many,TRBJ1-1,CASRPRGDLNTEAFF,TGTGCCAGCAGACCAAGGGGGGACCTGAACACTGAAGCTTTCTTT
TRBD1,TRBV5-1,many,TRBJ1-1,CASSLGTGSDSVTEAFF,TGCGCCAGCAGCTTGGGGACAGGTAGTGATTCTGTCACTGAAGCTTTCTTT
.,TRBV28,many,TRBJ1-1,CASSFSLNTEAFF,TGTGCCAGCAGTTTTAGTCTGAACACTGAAGCTTTCTTT
.,TRBV30,few,TRBJ2-6,CAWSVSPSGANVLTF,TGTGCCTGGAGTGTAAGCCCATCTGGGGCCAACGTCCTGACTTTC
.,TRBV7-2,many,TRBJ2-1,CASSSQYNEQFF,TGTGCCAGCAGCTCTCAGTACAATGAGCAGTTCTTC
TRBD1,TRBV20-1,many,TRBJ1-4,CSARDHGTGNEKLFF,TGCAGTGCTAGAGATCATGGGACAGGAAATGAAAAACTGTTTTTT
.,TRBV9,.,TRBJ1-6,CASSVGGGNNSPLHF,TGTGCCAGCAGCGTAGGAGGAGGGAATAATTCACCCCTCCACTTT
.,TRBV18,many,TRBJ1-1,CASSPGPDSCAFF,TGTGCCAGCTCACCTGGACCCGACTCCTGTGCTTTCTTT
.,TRBV7-2,many,TRBJ2-3,CASSFSTSDTQYF,TGTGCCAGCAGCTTCTCTACCTCAGATACGCAGTATTTT
TRBD1,TRBV28,many,TRBJ1-5,CASSPLPGGYQPQHF,TGTGCCAGCAGTCCCCTTCCAGGGGGCTATCAGCCCCAGCATTTT
.,TRBV2,many,TRBJ2-2,CASRRTVNTGELFF,TGTGCCAGCAGGAGGACAGTGAACACCGGGGAGCTGTTTTTT
.,TRBV20-1,many,TRBJ1-1,CSAREQVNEAFF,TGCAGTGCTAGAGAGCAAGTGAATGAAGCTTTCTTT
TRBD1,TRBV18,.,TRBJ1-1,CASSPGQGLGFTEAFF,TGTGCCAGCTCACCTGGACAGGGCCTAGGATTCACTGAAGCTTTCTTT
.,TRBV7-2,many,TRBJ2-7,CASSLGGTTTYEQYF,TGTGCCAGCAGCTTAGGCGGGACAACGACCTACGAGCAGTACTTC
.,TRBV28,many,TRBJ1-2,CASSLLTEQGYTF,TGTGCCAGCAGTTTATTGACAGAACAAGGCTACACCTTC
TRBD1,TRBV5-1,few,TRBJ2-7,CASSLGGPGTGGFEQYF,TGCGCCAGCAGCTTGGGGGGCCCCGGGACAGGGGGCTTCGAGCAGTACTTC
.,TRBV24-1,few,TRBJ2-2,CATSDLRFGELFF,TGTGCCACCAGTGATCTCCGCTTCGGGGAGCTGTTTTTT
.,TRBV7-9,.,TRBJ1-1,CASSLAGNATEAFF,TGTGCCAGCAGCTTAGCAGGGAATGCCACTGAAGCTTTCTTT
TRBD2,TRBV7-2,many,TRBJ2-4,CASSPPGGADENIQYF,TGTGCCAGCAGCCCCCCCGGGGGGGCCGACGAAAACATTCAGTACTTC
.,TRBV7-2,many,TRBJ2-3,CASSAPGLPVGTQYF,TGTGCCAGCAGCGCCCCAGGACTACCTGTGGGTACGCAGTATTTT
.,TRBV5-1,many,TRBJ2-7,CASTQNGGSSEQYF,TGCGCCAGCACGCAAAATGGAGGCTCCTCCGAGCAGTACTTC
.,TRBV20-1,many,TRBJ2-7,CSAREGVHEQYF,TGCAGTGCTAGAGAGGGGGTCCACGAGCAGTACTTC
TRBD1,TRBV3-1,many,TRBJ2-7,CASSRPGQGGEEQYF,TGTGCCAGCAGCCGCCCGGGACAGGGCGGCGAGGAGCAGTACTTC
.,TRBV7-7,.,TRBJ2-7,CASSLNPPAIGIYEQYF,TGTGCCAGCAGCTTAAATCCACCGGCAATTGGGATCTACGAGCAGTACTTC
.,TRBV19,few,TRBJ1-2,CASSIMPGGNYGYTF,TGTGCCAGTAGTATAATGCCCGGAGGGAACTATGGCTACACCTTC
.,TRBV9,.,TRBJ1-5,CASSSASNQPQHF,TGTGCCAGCAGCTCCGCAAGCAATCAGCCCCAGCATTTT
TRBD1,TRBV7-2,many,TRBJ2-2,CASSGTGRNTGELFF,TGTGCCAGCAGTGGGACAGGGAGGAACACCGGGGAGCTGTTTTTT
.,TRBV6-1,few,TRBJ1-2,CASSAPFTPYGYTF,TGTGCCAGCAGCGCCCCATTTACGCCATATGGCTACACCTTC
.,TRBV2,.,TRBJ2-3,CASSGGLSTDTQYF,TGTGCCAGCAGCGGGGGACTTTCCACAGATACGCAGTATTTT
TRBD2,TRBV27,few,TRBJ2-7,CASSLKRGGQSSYEQYF,TGTGCCAGCAGTTTGAAGCGGGGGGGCCAGAGCTCCTACGAGCAGTACTTC
TRBD1,TRBV6-2/TRBV6-3,many,TRBJ1-5,CASGDQGDSNQPQHF,TGTGCCAGCGGAGACCAGGGGGATAGCAATCAGCCCCAGCATTTT
.,TRBV19,.,TRBJ1-1,CASSFFQGRTEAFF,TGTGCCAGTAGCTTTTTTCAGGGCCGGACTGAAGCTTTCTTT
TRBD2,TRBV7-6,.,TRBJ2-1,CASSLARGGDDYNEQFF,TGTGCCAGCAGCTTAGCCCGGGGGGGGGACGACTACAATGAGCAGTTCTTC
.,TRBV25-1,.,TRBJ2-5,CASSDPQETQYF,TGTGCCAGCAGTGACCCACAAGAGACCCAGTACTTC
.,TRBV27,many,TRBJ2-7,CASSLSTGGAYEQYF,TGTGCCAGCAGTTTATCGACGGGGGGCGCCTACGAGCAGTACTTC
TRBD1,TRBV5-4,.,TRBJ1-4,CASSSQGNEKLFF,TGTGCCAGCAGCTCACAGGGGAATGAAAAACTGTTTTTT
.,TRBV5-5,many,TRBJ2-7,CASSLDQGSYEQYF,TGTGCCAGCAGCTTGGATCAGGGGAGCTACGAGCAGTACTTC